The 4 T cell receptor beta chains below all came from one sample that was sequenced in a study of blood T cell repertoires in COVID-19. This table comes from immunoSEQ multiplex PCR, and its TCRdb copy is limited to in-frame clones, with some not included. The data show 220,000 or so clones, around 82% seen once. The sample consisted of peripheral blood. These receptors all stem from a woman in her 70s with acute or convalescent COVID-19.

V and J are TRBV18 and TRBJ1-3; 12 bases map to TRBD1. Germline trimming cut 6 bases from V and 2 bases from J; bases unmatched to any gene: 14. The germline gives CDR1 KGHSH, CDR2 LQKENI. The CDR3 has 19 residues. Here the CDR3 reads CASSPNFLGQGATGNTIYF. In nucleotides, the CDR3 is TGTGCCAGCTCCCCAAATTTCCTGGGACAGGGGGCCACTGGAAACACCATATATTTT.

CDR3 region: CASSATGQGDPYEQYF. The CDR3 bases are TGCGCCAGCAGCGCAACCGGACAGGGGGACCCCTACGAGCAGTACTTC. V usage is TRBV5-1 and J usage is TRBJ2-7, with 10 bases matching TRBD1. The germline CDR1 and CDR2 sequences are SGHRS and YFSETQ. The CDR3 has 16 residues. The V and J ends lost 4 bases and 2 bases, in that order; junction bases with no gene match: 9. Combining the CDR3 with reference TRBV5-1 and TRBJ2-7 gives the whole variable domain KAGVTQTPRYLIKTRGQQVTLSCSPISGHRSVSWYQQTPGQGLQFLFEYFSETQRNKGNFPGRFSGRQFSNSRSEMNVSTLELGDSALYLCASSATGQGDPYEQYFGPGTRLTVT.

The rearrangement links TRBV28 to TRBJ2-1; 7 nucleotides match TRBD1. The V segment lost 5 bases and the J segment 2 bases; nucleotides outside the gene matches: 6. The CDR3 consists of 15 residues. Germline CDR1 reads MDHEN; CDR2 reads SYDVKM. For the CDR3, the DNA is TGTGCCAGCAGTCTCTTCGGGACAGCCTACAATGAGCAGTTCTTC. Its protein is CASSLFGTAYNEQFF.

The chain is built from TRBV6-5 and TRBJ1-4; 7 bases fit TRBD1. Unmatched junction bases numbered 8, after V lost 6 bases and J lost 7 bases. Germline V gene data show CDR1 as MNHEY and CDR2 as SVGAGI. This CDR3 spans 14 amino acids. The DNA for the CDR3 is TGTGCCAGCAGGCCTACAGGGGAGAGTGAAAAACTGTTTTTT. Translation gives CASRPTGESEKLFF.